The rows below give T cell receptor beta chains drawn from one sample of a study of metastatic and nonmetastatic thyroid tumors. Using MiXCR, TCRdb reanalyzed the PCR reads. The sample shows about 35,000 clones, approximately 20% of them seen only once. The material sequenced was blood. The receptors were gathered from a female donor with papillary thyroid cancer or a benign thyroid nodule (not recorded which). Some clones in this sample may be carry-over from other donors' samples. Both conserved end residues are part of each CDR3. Each record gives: V gene, D gene, clone size, J gene, CDR3 DNA, CDR3 protein. A D gene is named only where the DNA matches it firmly. Clone sizes are given selectively: once, few, many, or a class where the clone is expanded.

TRBV30	NA	many	TRBJ1-6	TGTGCCTGGAGCCCAAATCGGGGGAATTCACCCCTCCACTTT	CAWSPNRGNSPLHF
TRBV18	NA	many	TRBJ2-3	TGTGCCAGCTCACCAATTTCGGCAAGGGCAGATACGCAGTATTTT	CASSPISARADTQYF
TRBV11-3	TRBD1	NA	TRBJ1-5	TGTGCCAGCAGCTTAAGGGTACAGGGGAGTCAGCCCCAGCATTTT	CASSLRVQGSQPQHF
TRBV12-5	NA	many	TRBJ2-2	TGTGCTAGTGGTTTGGGACTAGGGGACACCGGGGAGCTGTTTTTT	CASGLGLGDTGELFF
TRBV2	NA	many	TRBJ2-5	TGTGCCAGCGGCTACGACCAAGAGACCCAGTACTTC	CASGYDQETQYF
TRBV9	NA	NA	TRBJ2-1	TGTGCCAGCAGCGTAGGTTGGGGCCACGAGAATGAGCAGTTCTTC	CASSVGWGHENEQFF
TRBV5-8	TRBD1	many	TRBJ1-2	TGTGCCAGCAGCTTGGCCTGGGACAGGGGCTATGGCTACACCTTC	CASSLAWDRGYGYTF
TRBV3-1	TRBD1	many	TRBJ1-1	TGTGCCAGCAGCCATACAGGGGCGCGTATTGCTGAAGCTTTCTTT	CASSHTGARIAEAFF
TRBV7-9	NA	many	TRBJ2-5	TGTGCCAGCAGCTCAAACGCAAAAGAGACCCAGTACTTC	CASSSNAKETQYF
TRBV4-2	TRBD2	NA	TRBJ2-1	TGTGCCAGCATCCCAGGGACTAGCGTGAGGCGGGGTGAGCAGTTCTTC	CASIPGTSVRRGEQFF
TRBV11-2	TRBD2	NA	TRBJ2-7	TGTGCCAGCATCCCTCAGGTGGGAGGGATCTCCTACGAGCAGTACTTC	CASIPQVGGISYEQYF
TRBV5-1	NA	many	TRBJ1-2	TGCGCCAGCAGGGTCTCGACAGGCGGGGGGGGCTACACCTTC	CASRVSTGGGGYTF
TRBV3-1	NA	many	TRBJ2-1	TGTGCCAGCAGCCAAGGATCGTCTTACAATGAGCAGTTCTTC	CASSQGSSYNEQFF
TRBV7-9	TRBD1	NA	TRBJ2-7	TGTGCCGGCAGCTTGAGTTATACAGGGGGGGAGCAGTACTTC	CAGSLSYTGGEQYF
TRBV20-1	NA	many	TRBJ2-1	TGCAGTGCTAGTCAAACAGTAGGCCATGAGCAGTTCTTC	CSASQTVGHEQFF
TRBV2	NA	many	TRBJ2-7	TGTGCCAGCAGATCCCTGGGCCTTTCTGGGGAGCAGTACTTC	CASRSLGLSGEQYF
TRBV27	NA	medium-sized	TRBJ1-1	TGTGCCAGCAGTTTGACTGATTACACTGAAGCTTTCTTT	CASSLTDYTEAFF
TRBV5-6	NA	many	TRBJ2-1	TGTGCCAGCAGGGGCGCGAGCTCCTACAATGAGCAGTTCTTC	CASRGASSYNEQFF
TRBV19	NA	NA	TRBJ1-1	TGTGCCAGTAATCGTCCGGGATACTTAAACACTGAAGCTTTCTTT	CASNRPGYLNTEAFF
TRBV6-1	NA	few	TRBJ2-3	TGTGCCAGCAGTGAAGGGCTAGGAGTAGATACGCAGTATTTT	CASSEGLGVDTQYF
TRBV5-1	TRBD1	NA	TRBJ2-3	TGCGCCAGCACCACAGGACAGGGGACAGATACGCAGTATTTT	CASTTGQGTDTQYF
TRBV10-2	TRBD2	few	TRBJ2-3	TGCGCCATCAACCTCGGGCTAGCGGGTCGGAAATATACGCAGTATTTT	CAINLGLAGRKYTQYF